The subject of this entry is one TCR beta chain. V lost 1 base, J lost 6 bases, and 12 bases lay in between. The CDR3 has 15 amino acids. Germline V gene data show CDR1 as SGHTA and CDR2 as FQGNSA. Investigators performed immunoSEQ version v3.0 at survey level. Data came from immunoSEQ multiplex PCR; TCRdb stores just in-frame clones and leaves some out. The sample consists of 40,000 or so clones, approximately 80% of them appearing once. The record originates from a study of long-term antiretroviral therapy in people with HIV. V is TRBV7-2 and J is TRBJ2-2; no clear D gene. This specimen was unsorted PBMCs, taken 0.3 years after starting antiretroviral therapy. This clonotype originated in a man between 18 and 29 years old with HIV. The CDR3 DNA sequence: TGTGCCAGCAGCTTAGTATTTCTGAGCCCCGGGGAGCTGTTTTTT. Protein: CASSLVFLSPGELFF.